The source of this TCR beta chain is a study of shared clonotypes between healthy human individuals. Study information: Three plates each covered CD4 naive and memory; CD8 naive two, CD8 memory one. Study-wide results and caveats: The donor pool, a small one, limited the genetic and exposure-history diversity represented.

Remarks on this clone: The antigen remains undetermined.

The data were produced by immunoSEQ multiplex PCR, yet TCRdb's version contains in-frame clones alone and is incomplete. The data contain fewer than 3 million clones, roughly 90% of them seen just once; the ten biggest clones take up around 0.38%. This CDR3 comprises 13 residues. Deletions cut 4 bases from V and 3 bases from J, with 10 bases between. Germline V gene data show CDR1 as MNHEY and CDR2 as SVGAGI. Donation came from healthy HIV-negative adults that had no recent acute infections or vaccinations. This rearrangement joins TRBV6-5 to TRBJ2-7, with no clear D. The origin of this receptor is a man aged 18-30 years in good health. Some clones in this sample may be carry-over from other donors' samples. The sequenced sample consisted of naive CD4+ T cells from PBMCs. Subset denoted: CD45RA+ positively selected. CDR3 nucleotides: TGTGCCAGCAGTTCCCGCGTAGACTACGAGCAGTACTTC. This translates into CASSSRVDYEQYF.